These 28 T cell receptor beta chains were sequenced from one sample in a study of T cells in narcolepsy. Some clones are missing from TCRdb's copy, which holds only in-frame ones; the method was immunoSEQ multiplex PCR. The sample records about 35,000 clones, over 80% being singletons. Sequences were obtained from memory (CD45RA-) CD4+ T cells from blood. Receptors were obtained from a human donor in good health.

This clone was observed a handful of times. The chain joins TRBV5-4 to TRBJ2-2, with D perhaps matching TRBD2 (5 bases). This CDR3 comprises 14 residues. Trimming pared 3 bases from V and 6 bases from J, leaving 12 bases between. CDR1 is SGHNT and CDR2 is YYREEE in the germline V gene (reference sequence). The CDR3 here is CASSSPGMAGELFF. The CDR3 nucleotides are TGTGCCAGCAGCTCCCCCGGGATGGCCGGGGAGCTGTTTTTT.

The V and J genes are TRBV6-5 and TRBJ2-7, with 9 positions matching TRBD1. This CDR3 has 15 amino acids. V gave up 6 bases and J gave up 2 bases; unmatched junction bases: 8. Per germline, CDR1 MNHEY and CDR2 SVGAGI. The CDR3 DNA sequence: TGTGCCAGCAGCTATGGGACAGGGCCAACCTACGAGCAGTACTTC. This gives the protein CASSYGTGPTYEQYF.

The chain is built from TRBV15 and TRBJ2-1; 9 bases are a match to TRBD2. V trimming: 3 bases; J trimming: 4 bases; junction bases outside the gene matches: 4. The CDR3 is 15 amino acids. The germline V gene encodes CDR1 LNHNV and CDR2 YYDKDF (reference sequence). This chain's CDR3 is CATSSASGAYNEQFF. For the CDR3, the DNA is TGTGCCACCAGCAGTGCTAGCGGGGCGTACAATGAGCAGTTCTTC.

The chain employs TRBV7-8 and TRBJ2-7; D assignment may be TRBD1 or TRBD2 (5 bases each). CDR1 is SGHVS, CDR2 FQNEAQ, per germline. The CDR3 is made up of 14 amino acids. Trimming left V 4 bases short and J 3 bases short, with 13 bases between. CDR3 loop: CASSSAGTNYEQYF. The DNA for the CDR3 is TGTGCCAGCAGCTCGGCCGGGACGAACTACGAGCAGTACTTC.

DNA for the CDR3: TGTGCCAGCAGTTTATCGCTGACGCTCTACAATGAGCAGTTCTTC. It yields the protein CASSLSLTLYNEQFF. The chain is built from TRBV27 and TRBJ2-1, with D uncertain. CDR3 length equals 15 residues. V lost 0 bases and J lost 3, with 9 bases in between. In germline, CDR1 is MNHEY, CDR2 SMNVEV (reference sequence).

This chain joins TRBV4-3 and TRBJ1-2; D unresolved. V was cut by 0 bases and J by 4 bases, with 12 bases left in between. The V gene's germline CDR1 is LGHNA and CDR2 YSLEER. CDR3 length equals 15 residues. CDR3: CASSQERGPGYGYTF. The CDR3 region has the DNA TGCGCCAGCAGCCAAGAGAGAGGCCCGGGCTATGGCTACACCTTC.

This chain joins TRBV5-1 and TRBJ2-7; 12 positions agree with TRBD2. The V gene end was trimmed by 1 base and the J gene end by 0 bases; junction bases not matched to a gene: 8. Germline CDR1 and CDR2: SGHRS and YFSETQ. The length of the CDR3 is 18 residues. CDR3 DNA: TGCGCCAGCAGCTTGATGGGGACTAGCGGGTTAAGCTCCTACGAGCAGTACTTC. Encoded protein: CASSLMGTSGLSSYEQYF. Complete variable domain (other parts from reference TRBV5-1 and TRBJ2-7): KAGVTQTPRYLIKTRGQQVTLSCSPISGHRSVSWYQQTPGQGLQFLFEYFSETQRNKGNFPGRFSGRQFSNSRSEMNVSTLELGDSALYLCASSLMGTSGLSSYEQYFGPGTRLTVT.

The CDR3 region is CASSLTDRGYQYF. CDR3 DNA sequence: TGTGCCAGCAGCCTTACCGACAGGGGTTACCAGTACTTC. This chain connects TRBV28 to TRBJ2-5; the match to TRBD1 covers 8 bases. The V and J ends lost 6 bases and 10 bases, in that order; junction bases with no gene match: 10. CDR3 length: 13 residues. Germline CDR1 is MDHEN and CDR2 is SYDVKM.

Comments on this clone: The same CDR3 can be traced to other DNA sequences in this sample. This chain joins TRBV18 and TRBJ2-5; no clear D. CDR3 length: 11 residues. Looked up from germline, CDR1 is KGHSH and CDR2 is LQKENI. Trimming stripped 4 bases from V and 3 bases from J, with 3 bases between. The CDR3 DNA sequence: TGTGCCAGCTCACGGGAAGAGACCCAGTACTTC. This translates into CASSREETQYF.

The chain couples TRBV6-5 to TRBJ2-5, with D unresolved. This CDR3 has 14 amino acids. V was trimmed by 0 bases and J by 5 bases, leaving 10 bases between them. Germline V gene sequence: CDR1 MNHEY, CDR2 SVGAGI. The CDR3 bases are TGTGCCAGCAGTTACTCGATTCTGGGGGAGACCCAGTACTTC. It is translated as CASSYSILGETQYF.

The chain recombines TRBV5-6 with TRBJ1-2, with 8 bases matching TRBD1. CDR1 and CDR2 (germline): SGHDT, YYEEEE. This CDR3 comprises 14 residues. The junction had 6 bases not matched to a gene; V was cut back by 0 bases and J by 8 bases. CDR3 nucleotide sequence: TGTGCCAGCAGCTTGGTGGACAGGGAGGTCGGCTACACCTTC. Protein product: CASSLVDREVGYTF.

This chain joins TRBV6-5 and TRBJ1-6; D gene ambiguous. Germline V gives CDR1 MNHEY, CDR2 SVGAGI. The CDR3 loop spans 12 amino acids. V was pared by 6 bases and J by 4 bases, with 4 bases between. The CDR3 spells CASRRYNSPLHF. In DNA form, the CDR3 reads TGTGCCAGCAGACGGTATAATTCACCCCTCCACTTT.

Comments on this clone: The junction departs from the called germline gene at one end, perhaps through a read error. The chain is built from TRBV4-1 and TRBJ2-3, with 10 nucleotides matching TRBD2. Germline V gene data show CDR1 as MGHRA and CDR2 as YSYEKL. There are 14 residues in the CDR3. CDR3 region: CASSLTSGTGTQYF. Here the CDR3 DNA reads TGCGCCAGCAGCCTAACTAGCGGGACAGGTACGCAGTATTTT.

The V gene is TRBV19, the J gene TRBJ1-1; TRBD1 aligns across 7 bases. Looked up from germline, CDR1 is LNHDA and CDR2 is SQIVND (reference sequence). The V and J ends lost 5 bases and 8 bases, in that order; junction bases with no gene match: 8. The CDR3 has 13 amino acids. CDR3 nucleotides: TGTGCCAGTAGTTGGGGGACAGAGACCGAAGCTTTCTTT. It yields the protein CASSWGTETEAFF.

V and J are TRBV27 and TRBJ1-2; TRBD1 aligns across 8 bases. This CDR3 region has 14 residues. V was pared by 4 bases and J by 5 bases, with 6 bases of the junction left unmatched. Germline V lookup: CDR1 MNHEY, CDR2 SMNVEV (reference sequence). The CDR3 loop is CASSSQGARYGYTF. CDR3 coding DNA: TGTGCCAGCAGTTCCCAGGGGGCGCGATATGGCTACACCTTC.

V and J are TRBV5-4 and TRBJ2-7, with TRBD2 identical over 7 bases. Germline V CDR1 and CDR2: SGHNT, YYREEE (reference sequence). With V trimmed by 4 bases and J by 4 bases, 8 bases remained unmatched. CDR3 length: 14 residues. This CDR3 reads CASSPHGTIYEQYF. The CDR3 nucleotides are TGTGCCAGCAGCCCCCACGGGACTATTTACGAGCAGTACTTC.

The chain combines TRBV5-4 with TRBJ1-2; the match to TRBD1 covers 9 bases. Trimming cost V 1 base and J 5 bases; bases outside gene matches: 6. The germline V gene encodes CDR1 SGHNT and CDR2 YYREEE (reference sequence). The CDR3 runs to 15 residues. In DNA form, the CDR3 reads TGTGCCAGCAGCTTGATCCGTGGGACAGGGTATGGCTACACCTTC. The encoded protein is CASSLIRGTGYGYTF.

The chain recombines TRBV5-4 with TRBJ2-4; D call uncertain. V gave up 0 bases and J gave up 6 bases, with 7 bases separating them. Germline V gene sequence: CDR1 SGHNT, CDR2 YYREEE (reference sequence). The CDR3 has 13 residues. In DNA form, the CDR3 reads TGTGCCAGCAGCTTGGCCCGGGCAAACATTCAGTACTTC. Protein product: CASSLARANIQYF.

The chain has TRBV9 and TRBJ1-1, with D maybe TRBD1 (5 bases). Trimming left V 2 bases short and J 1 base short, with 9 bases between. This CDR3 has 14 residues. CDR1 is SGDLS, CDR2 YYNGEE, per germline. As DNA, the CDR3 is TGTGCCAGCAGCGTCACCCAGGGGAACACTGAAGCTTTCTTT. Its translation is CASSVTQGNTEAFF. Supplemented by reference TRBV9 and TRBJ1-1, the full variable domain reads DSGVTQTPKHLITATGQRVTLRCSPRSGDLSVYWYQQSLDQGLQFLIQYYNGEERAKGNILERFSAQQFPDLHSELNLSSLELGDSALYFCASSVTQGNTEAFFGQGTRLTVV.

The chain uses TRBV6-5 and TRBJ1-5, with D tentatively TRBD1 (5 bases). V dropped 6 bases and J dropped 7 bases, with 19 bases sitting between them. Germline-derived CDR1 and CDR2 are MNHEY and SVGAGI. The CDR3 extends over 15 amino acids. CDR3 nucleotide sequence: TGTGCCAGCAGCCATGAAGGTCGGGGCTGGCAGCCCCAGCATTTT. Its translation: CASSHEGRGWQPQHF.

The rearrangement joins TRBV18 to TRBJ2-5, with TRBD1 identical over 10 bases. Germline V gene lookup returns CDR1 KGHSH and CDR2 LQKENI. V lost 1 base, J lost 5 bases, and 10 bases stayed unmatched. The length of the CDR3 is 17 residues. The chain's CDR3 is CASSPRAATGGRETQYF. The DNA for the CDR3 is TGTGCCAGCTCACCACGGGCCGCGACAGGGGGCCGGGAGACCCAGTACTTC.

This chain connects TRBV7-9 to TRBJ1-1, with a possible D match to TRBD1 (5 bases). Germline V gives CDR1 SEHNR, CDR2 FQNEAQ (reference sequence). The CDR3 is 15 amino acids. Trimming took off 6 bases at V and 1 base at J, with 15 bases between the two ends. CDR3: CASSRGKGPNTEAFF. CDR3 sequence (DNA): TGTGCCAGCAGTCGAGGGAAGGGACCGAACACTGAAGCTTTCTTT.

V is TRBV5-1 and J is TRBJ1-3, with D hard to call. This CDR3 region has 14 residues. The germline CDR1 and CDR2 sequences are SGHRS and YFSETQ. Deletions cut 3 bases from V and 9 bases from J, with 16 bases between. The CDR3 DNA reads TGCGCCAGCAGCTCCGAGGGCGGTCTGGCCACCATATATTTT. Amino acids: CASSSEGGLATIYF.

V gene TRBV7-2 combines with J gene TRBJ2-3, with 10 bases matching TRBD2. Germline loops: CDR1 SGHTA, CDR2 FQGNSA. CDR3 size: 14 residues. The junction had 7 bases not matched to a gene; V was cut back by 3 bases and J by 10 bases. CDR3 sequence: CASSFSGGQSSQYF. The CDR3 DNA is TGTGCCAGCAGCTTTAGCGGGGGGCAGAGCTCGCAGTATTTT.

This clone was detected only once. The rearrangement joins TRBV14 to TRBJ2-5, with D hard to call. V lost 1 base and J 8 bases, leaving 14 bases between the germline ends. Germline V lookup: CDR1 SGHDN, CDR2 FVKESK. CDR3 length: 14 amino acids. DNA for the CDR3: TGTGCCAGCAGCCAAGGGGCACAGAGGTTAACCCAGTACTTC. It translates to CASSQGAQRLTQYF.

The genes are TRBV27 and TRBJ1-2; D is possibly TRBD1 (6 bases). CDR3 length equals 15 residues. Germline V lookup: CDR1 MNHEY, CDR2 SMNVEV (reference sequence). The ends were cut back, 5 bases at V and 5 bases at J, with 18 bases in the middle. DNA for the CDR3: TGTGCCAGCAGTAGTTTGGGGGGCGGCAAATATGGCTACACCTTC. It is translated as CASSSLGGGKYGYTF.

The genes are TRBV6-1 and TRBJ2-7; D is ambiguous. CDR1 and CDR2 from the germline V gene are MNHNS and SASEGT. Between the trimmed V and J ends, which lost 6 bases and 7 bases, there was a span of 13 bases. The CDR3 totals 12 residues. The DNA of the CDR3 is TGTGCCAGCAGCCCCCGACTGGGGGAGCAGTACTTC. It encodes CASSPRLGEQYF.

The chain employs TRBV4-3 and TRBJ2-7; D unresolved. This CDR3 has 13 amino acids. Germline values: CDR1 LGHNA, CDR2 YSLEER. V was shortened by 1 base and J by 1 base, with 5 bases between the two germline ends. The CDR3, as DNA: TGCGCCAGCAGCCAAGTACCGTCCTACGAGCAGTACTTC. Protein sequence: CASSQVPSYEQYF.